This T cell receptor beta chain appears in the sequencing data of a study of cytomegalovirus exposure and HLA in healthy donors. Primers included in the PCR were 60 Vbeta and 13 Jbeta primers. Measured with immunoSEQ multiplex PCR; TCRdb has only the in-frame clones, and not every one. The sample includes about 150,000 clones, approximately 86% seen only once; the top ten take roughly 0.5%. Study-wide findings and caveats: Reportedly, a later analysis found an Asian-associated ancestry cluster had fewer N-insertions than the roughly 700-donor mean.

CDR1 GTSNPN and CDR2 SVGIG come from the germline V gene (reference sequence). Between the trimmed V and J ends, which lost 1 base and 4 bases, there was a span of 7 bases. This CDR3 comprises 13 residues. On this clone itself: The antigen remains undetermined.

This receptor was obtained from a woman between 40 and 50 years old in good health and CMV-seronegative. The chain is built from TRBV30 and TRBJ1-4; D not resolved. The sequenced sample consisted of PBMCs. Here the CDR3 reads CAWSGQINEKLFF. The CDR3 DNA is TGTGCCTGGAGTGGCCAGATTAATGAAAAACTGTTTTTT.